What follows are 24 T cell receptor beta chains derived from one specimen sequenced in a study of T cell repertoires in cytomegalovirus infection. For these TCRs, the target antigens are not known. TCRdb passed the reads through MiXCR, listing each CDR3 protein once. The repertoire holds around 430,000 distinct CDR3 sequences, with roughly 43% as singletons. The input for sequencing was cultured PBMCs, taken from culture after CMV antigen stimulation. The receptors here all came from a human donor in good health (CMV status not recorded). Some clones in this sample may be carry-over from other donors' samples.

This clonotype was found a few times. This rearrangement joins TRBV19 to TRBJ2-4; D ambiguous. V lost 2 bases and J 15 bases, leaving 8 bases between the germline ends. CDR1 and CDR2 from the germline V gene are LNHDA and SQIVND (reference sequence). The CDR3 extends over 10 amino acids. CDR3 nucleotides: TGTGCCAGTAGTATATCCTTGAGGTACTTC. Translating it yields CASSISLRYF.

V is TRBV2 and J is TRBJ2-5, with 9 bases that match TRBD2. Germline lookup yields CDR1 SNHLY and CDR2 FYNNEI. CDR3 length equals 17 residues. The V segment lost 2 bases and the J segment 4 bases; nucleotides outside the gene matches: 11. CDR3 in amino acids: CASSESASGDGAETQYF. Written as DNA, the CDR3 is TGTGCCAGCAGTGAATCTGCTAGCGGGGACGGGGCAGAGACCCAGTACTTC.

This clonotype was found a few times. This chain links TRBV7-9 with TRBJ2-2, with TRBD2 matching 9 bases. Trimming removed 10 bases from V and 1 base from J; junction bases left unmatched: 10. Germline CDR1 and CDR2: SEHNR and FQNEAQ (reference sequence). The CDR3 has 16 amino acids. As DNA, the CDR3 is TGTGCCATCGAATCTCTAGCGGGGTTGAACACCGGGGAGCTGTTTTTT. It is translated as CAIESLAGLNTGELFF.

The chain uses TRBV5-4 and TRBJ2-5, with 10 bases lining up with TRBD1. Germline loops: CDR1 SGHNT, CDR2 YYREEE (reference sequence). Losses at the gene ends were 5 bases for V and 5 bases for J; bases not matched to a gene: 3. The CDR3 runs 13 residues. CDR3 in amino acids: CASRDRGHETQYF. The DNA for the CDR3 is TGTGCCAGCAGAGACAGGGGGCACGAGACCCAGTACTTC.

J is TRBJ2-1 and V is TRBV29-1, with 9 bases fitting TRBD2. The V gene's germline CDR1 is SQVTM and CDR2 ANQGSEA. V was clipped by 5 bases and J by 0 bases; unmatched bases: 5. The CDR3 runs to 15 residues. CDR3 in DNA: TGCAGCGTTCTAGCGGGAATACTCTCCTACAATGAGCAGTTCTTC. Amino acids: CSVLAGILSYNEQFF.

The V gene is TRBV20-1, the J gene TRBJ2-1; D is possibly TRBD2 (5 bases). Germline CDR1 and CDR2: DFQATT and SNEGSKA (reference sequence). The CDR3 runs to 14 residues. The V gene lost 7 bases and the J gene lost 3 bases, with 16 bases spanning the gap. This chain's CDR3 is CSVYIAQDYNEQFF. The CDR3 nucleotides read TGCAGTGTGTATATAGCGCAAGACTACAATGAGCAGTTCTTC.

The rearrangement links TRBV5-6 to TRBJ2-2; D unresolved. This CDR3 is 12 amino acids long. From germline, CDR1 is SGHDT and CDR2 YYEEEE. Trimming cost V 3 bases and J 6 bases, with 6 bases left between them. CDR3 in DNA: TGTGCCAGCAGCTCTCAATCCGGGGAGCTGTTTTTT. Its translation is CASSSQSGELFF.

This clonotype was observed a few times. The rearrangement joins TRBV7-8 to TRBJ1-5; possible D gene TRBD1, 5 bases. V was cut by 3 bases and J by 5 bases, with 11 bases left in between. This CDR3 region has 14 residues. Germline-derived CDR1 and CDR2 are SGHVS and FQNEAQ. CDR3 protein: CASSLFGGHQPQHF. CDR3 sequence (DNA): TGTGCCAGCAGCTTGTTCGGGGGTCATCAGCCCCAGCATTTT.

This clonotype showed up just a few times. CDR3 DNA sequence: TGTGCCAGCAGCCAACGGGGGCTATCGTGGGAGCAGTACTTC. It yields the protein CASSQRGLSWEQYF. V and J are TRBV3-1 and TRBJ2-7; D is tentatively TRBD1 or TRBD2 (6 bases each). V was pared by 2 bases and J by 7 bases, with 15 bases between. Germline V gene sequence: CDR1 LGHDT, CDR2 YNNKEL (reference sequence). The CDR3 sequence is 14 residues long.

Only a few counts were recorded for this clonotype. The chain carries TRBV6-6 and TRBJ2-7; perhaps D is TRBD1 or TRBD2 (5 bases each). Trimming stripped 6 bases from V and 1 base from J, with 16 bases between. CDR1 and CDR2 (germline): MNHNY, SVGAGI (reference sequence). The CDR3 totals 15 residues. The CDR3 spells CASSSHQEGSYEQYF. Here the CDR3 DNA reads TGTGCCAGCAGCTCCCACCAAGAGGGGTCCTACGAGCAGTACTTC.

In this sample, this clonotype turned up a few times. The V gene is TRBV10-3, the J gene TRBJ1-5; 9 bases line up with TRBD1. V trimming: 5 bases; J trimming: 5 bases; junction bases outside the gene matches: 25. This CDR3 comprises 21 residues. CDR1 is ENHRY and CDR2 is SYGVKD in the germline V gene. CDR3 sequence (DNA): TGTGCCATCAGTCAATTGCGTCCATTCTACCGGGACAGGGAGTGGGATCAGCCCCAGCATTTT. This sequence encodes CAISQLRPFYRDREWDQPQHF.

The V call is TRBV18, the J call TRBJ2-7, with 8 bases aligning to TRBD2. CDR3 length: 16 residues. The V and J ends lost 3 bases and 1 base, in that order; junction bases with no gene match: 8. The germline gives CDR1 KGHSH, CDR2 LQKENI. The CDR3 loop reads CASSPGAGVWSYEQYF. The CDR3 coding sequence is TGTGCCAGCTCACCCGGAGCGGGAGTATGGTCCTACGAGCAGTACTTC.

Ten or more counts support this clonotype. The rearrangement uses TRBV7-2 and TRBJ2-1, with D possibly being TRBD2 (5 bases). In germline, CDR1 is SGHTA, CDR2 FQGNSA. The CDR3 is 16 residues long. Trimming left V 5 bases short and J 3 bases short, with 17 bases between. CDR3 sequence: CASSPALRRNYNEQFF. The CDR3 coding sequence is TGTGCCAGCAGCCCAGCCCTGCGGAGGAACTACAATGAGCAGTTCTTC.

This CDR3 is CASSQAWETQYF. CDR3 nucleotide sequence: TGTGCCAGCAGCCAAGCTTGGGAGACCCAGTACTTC. The chain links TRBV14 to TRBJ2-5; D remains ambiguous. V was shortened by 1 base and J by 5 bases, with 5 bases between the two germline ends. The CDR3 is 12 residues long. Germline-derived CDR1 and CDR2 are SGHDN and FVKESK.

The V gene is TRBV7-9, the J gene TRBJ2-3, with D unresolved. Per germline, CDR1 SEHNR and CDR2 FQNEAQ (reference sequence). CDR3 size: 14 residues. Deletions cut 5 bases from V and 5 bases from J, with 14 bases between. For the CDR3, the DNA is TGTGCCAGCAGCCCAAGCCTCCCCCAAGATACGCAGTATTTT. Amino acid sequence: CASSPSLPQDTQYF. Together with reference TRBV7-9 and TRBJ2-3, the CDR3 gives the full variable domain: DTGVSQNPRHKITKRGQNVTFRCDPISEHNRLYWYRQTLGQGPEFLTYFQNEAQLEKSRLLSDRFSAERPKGSFSTLEIQRTEQGDSAMYLCASSPSLPQDTQYFGPGTRLTVL.

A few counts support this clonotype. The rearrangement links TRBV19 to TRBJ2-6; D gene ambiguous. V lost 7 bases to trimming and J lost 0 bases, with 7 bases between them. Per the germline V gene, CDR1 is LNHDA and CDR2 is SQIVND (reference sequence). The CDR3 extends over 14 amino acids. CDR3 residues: CASTSFSGANVLTF. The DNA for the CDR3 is TGTGCCAGTACCTCATTCTCTGGGGCCAACGTCCTGACTTTC.

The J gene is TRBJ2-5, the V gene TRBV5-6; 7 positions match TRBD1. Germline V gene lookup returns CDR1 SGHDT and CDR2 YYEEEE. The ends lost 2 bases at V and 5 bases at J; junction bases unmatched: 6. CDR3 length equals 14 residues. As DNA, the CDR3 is TGTGCCAGCAGCTTAGGGGGCCTGATGGAGACCCAGTACTTC. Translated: CASSLGGLMETQYF.

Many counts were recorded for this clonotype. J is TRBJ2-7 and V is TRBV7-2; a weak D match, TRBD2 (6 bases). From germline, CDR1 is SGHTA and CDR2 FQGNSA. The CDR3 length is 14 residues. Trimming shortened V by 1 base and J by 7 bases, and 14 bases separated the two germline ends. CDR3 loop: CASSLDRGWYEQYF. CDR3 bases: TGTGCCAGCAGCTTAGATCGGGGGTGGTATGAGCAGTACTTC.

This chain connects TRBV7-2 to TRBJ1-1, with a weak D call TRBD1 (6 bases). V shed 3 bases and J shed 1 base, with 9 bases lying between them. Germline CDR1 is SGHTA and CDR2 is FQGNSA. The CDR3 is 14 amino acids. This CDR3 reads CASSFRTENTEAFF. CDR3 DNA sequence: TGTGCCAGCAGCTTCCGGACAGAGAACACTGAAGCTTTCTTT.

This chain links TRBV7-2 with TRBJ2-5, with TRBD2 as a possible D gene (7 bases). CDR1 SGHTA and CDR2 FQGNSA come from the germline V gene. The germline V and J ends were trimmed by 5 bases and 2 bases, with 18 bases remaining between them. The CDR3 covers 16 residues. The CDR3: CASSPSPGDYQETQYF. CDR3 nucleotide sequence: TGTGCCAGCAGCCCCAGCCCAGGGGACTATCAAGAGACCCAGTACTTC. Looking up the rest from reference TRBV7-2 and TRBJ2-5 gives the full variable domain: GAGVSQSPSNKVTEKGKDVELRCDPISGHTALYWYRQSLGQGLEFLIYFQGNSAPDKSGLPSDRFSAERTGGSVSTLTIQRTQQEDSAVYLCASSPSPGDYQETQYFGPGTRLLVL.

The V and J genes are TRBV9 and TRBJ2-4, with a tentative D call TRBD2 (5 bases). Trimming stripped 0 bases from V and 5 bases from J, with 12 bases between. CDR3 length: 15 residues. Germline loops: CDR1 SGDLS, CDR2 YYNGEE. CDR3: CASSVGGKPENIQYF. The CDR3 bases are TGTGCCAGCAGCGTAGGAGGGAAGCCCGAAAACATTCAGTACTTC.

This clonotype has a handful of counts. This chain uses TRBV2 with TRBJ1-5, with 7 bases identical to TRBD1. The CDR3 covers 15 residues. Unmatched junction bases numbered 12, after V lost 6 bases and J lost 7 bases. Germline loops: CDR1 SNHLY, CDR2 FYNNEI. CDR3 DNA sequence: TGTGCCAGCAGGAACCGGGACAGTGTTGGGCAGCCCCAGCATTTT. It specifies CASRNRDSVGQPQHF.

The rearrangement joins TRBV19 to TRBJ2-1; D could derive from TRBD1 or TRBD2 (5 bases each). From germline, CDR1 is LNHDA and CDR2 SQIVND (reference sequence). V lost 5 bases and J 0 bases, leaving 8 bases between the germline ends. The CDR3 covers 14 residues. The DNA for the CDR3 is TGTGCCAGTAGTCGAGGGGCCTCCTACAATGAGCAGTTCTTC. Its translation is CASSRGASYNEQFF.

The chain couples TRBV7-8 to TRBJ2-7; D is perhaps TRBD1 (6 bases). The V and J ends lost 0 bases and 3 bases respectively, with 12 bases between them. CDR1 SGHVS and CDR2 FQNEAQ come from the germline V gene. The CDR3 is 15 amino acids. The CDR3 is CASSLAGGTRYEQYF. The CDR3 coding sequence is TGTGCCAGCAGCTTAGCAGGGGGTACCCGCTACGAGCAGTACTTC.